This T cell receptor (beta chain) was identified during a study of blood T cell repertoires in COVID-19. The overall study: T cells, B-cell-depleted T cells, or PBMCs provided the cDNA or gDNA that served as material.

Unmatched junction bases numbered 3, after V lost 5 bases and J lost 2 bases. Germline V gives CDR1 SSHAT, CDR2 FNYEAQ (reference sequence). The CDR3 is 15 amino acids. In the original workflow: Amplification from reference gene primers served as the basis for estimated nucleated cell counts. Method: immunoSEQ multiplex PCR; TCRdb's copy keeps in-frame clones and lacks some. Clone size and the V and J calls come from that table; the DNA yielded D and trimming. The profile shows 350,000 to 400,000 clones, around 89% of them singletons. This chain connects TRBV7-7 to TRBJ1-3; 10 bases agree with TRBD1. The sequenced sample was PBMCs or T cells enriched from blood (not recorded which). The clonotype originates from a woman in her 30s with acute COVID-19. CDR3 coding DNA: TGTGCCAGCAGCGCCGGGACAGGGGCTGGAAACACCATATATTTT. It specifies CASSAGTGAGNTIYF.